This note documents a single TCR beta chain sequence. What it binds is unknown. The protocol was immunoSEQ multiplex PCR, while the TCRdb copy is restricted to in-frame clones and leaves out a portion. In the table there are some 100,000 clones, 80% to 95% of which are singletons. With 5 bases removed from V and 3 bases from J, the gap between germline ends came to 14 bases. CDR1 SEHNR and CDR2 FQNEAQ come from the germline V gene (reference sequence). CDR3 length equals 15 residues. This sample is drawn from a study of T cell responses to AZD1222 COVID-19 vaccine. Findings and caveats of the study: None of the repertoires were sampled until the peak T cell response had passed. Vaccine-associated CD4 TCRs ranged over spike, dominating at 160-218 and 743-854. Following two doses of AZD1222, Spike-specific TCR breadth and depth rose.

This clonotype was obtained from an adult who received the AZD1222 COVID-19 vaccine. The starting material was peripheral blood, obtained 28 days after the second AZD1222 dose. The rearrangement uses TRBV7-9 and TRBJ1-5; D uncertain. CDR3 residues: CASSASGRDNQPQHF. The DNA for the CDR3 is TGTGCCAGCAGCGCGAGCGGACGGGACAATCAGCCCCAGCATTTT.